This record looks at one T cell receptor beta chain sequence and its context. This clone appeared a few times. The antigen it binds to is not known. Per-base quality was not reported, and no clone a single base away is much larger than it. The germline ends are 8 bases apart after V is trimmed by 4 bases and J by 1 base. The germline V gene (reference sequence) specifies SGHNT as CDR1 and YYREEE as CDR2. The CDR3 runs 13 amino acids, cysteine and phenylalanine included. The kept DNA is CDR3 alone, 39 bases in frame from the first base. TCRbeta CDR3 regions were amplified from genomic DNA using the immunoSEQ Assay, a bias-controlled multiplex PCR. Per the authors' processing: Within the assay, amplification of reference gene primers was used to estimate how many nucleated cells each sample contained. To quantify the absolute abundance of each unique TCRbeta CDR3 rearrangement, sequence reads were collapsed and filtered. For each sample, productive Simpson clonality was calculated by taking the square root of Simpson's diversity index across productive rearrangements. Not all clones reach the TCRdb copy of this immuneACCESS table, which keeps in-frame sequences only. Checked studies attribute under half of the gap to unresolved V genes and leave the rest unexplained. The V and J calls and clone size are taken from that table; D and trimming were inferred from the DNA. This sample has 200,000 to 250,000 clones in its table, and around 88% of those were observed once. The top ten constitute around 6% of the sample.

The data stem from a study of blood T cell repertoires in COVID-19 (dated by TCRdb to the early 2020s). Background for the entire study: The collaborator samples originated in the United States, Italy and Spain and spanned the acute and convalescent phases of COVID-19. Samples were obtained from the ongoing ImmuneRACE study (first 160 participants) and from over a thousand subjects provided by 6 global collaborators. The prospective study material was composed of cDNA or gDNA derived from T cells, B-cell-depleted T cells, or PBMCs. The repertoires were released in a freely available public database intended as a resource for research on the immune response to SARS-CoV-2. Where available, HLA class I and class II types were obtained from metadata supplied by the sample provider rather than from assay-based typing. Subjects who had been exposed to COVID-19, were actively infected with it, or had recovered from it provided the deeply sampled blood TCRbeta repertoires that made up the dataset. The sample metadata nearly always contained a de-identified subject ID, COVID-19 status, age in years and sex.

One collaborating source in Seattle enrolled patients during active infection and followed them longitudinally through the course of disease. Each collaborating institution followed its own protocols to collect whole blood in K2EDTA tubes. For TCRbeta analysis, collaborators shipped samples as frozen whole blood, isolated PBMCs, or DNA extracted from either of those sample types. Summary of the overall study and its limitations: The quantity of clinical and demographic metadata differed by source and by participant and was supplied without curation.

The sequence joins TRBV5-4 to TRBJ1-2, with the identity of the D gene unclear. The receptor was derived from a woman over 75 with COVID-19, enrolled during active disease. The source material was peripheral blood. The CDR3 reads CASSPRGNYGYTF. The sequence in DNA is TGTGCCAGCAGCCCCCGGGGTAACTATGGCTACACCTTC.